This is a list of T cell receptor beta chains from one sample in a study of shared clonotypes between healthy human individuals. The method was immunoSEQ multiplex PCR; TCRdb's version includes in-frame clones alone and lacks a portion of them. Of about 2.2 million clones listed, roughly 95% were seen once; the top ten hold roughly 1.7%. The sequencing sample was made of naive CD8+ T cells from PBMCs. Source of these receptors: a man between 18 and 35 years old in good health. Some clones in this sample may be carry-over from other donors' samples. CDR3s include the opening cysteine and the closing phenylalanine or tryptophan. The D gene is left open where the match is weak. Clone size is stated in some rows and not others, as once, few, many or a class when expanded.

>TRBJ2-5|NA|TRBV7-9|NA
CASSPWVAERQETQYF
TGTGCCAGCAGCCCATGGGTAGCGGAGCGTCAGGAGACCCAGTACTTC
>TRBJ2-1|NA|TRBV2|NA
CASSPAWGEGNEQFF
TGTGCCAGCAGTCCGGCTTGGGGAGAGGGCAATGAGCAGTTCTTC
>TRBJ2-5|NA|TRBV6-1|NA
CASSEGSGETQYF
TGTGCCAGCAGTGAGGGGTCGGGAGAGACCCAGTACTTC
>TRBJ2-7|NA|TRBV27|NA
CASSSLGAWYF
TGTGCCAGCAGCTCCCTGGGGGCTTGGTACTTC
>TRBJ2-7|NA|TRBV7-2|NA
CASSLGYGGNRNEQYF
TGTGCCAGCAGCTTGGGTTATGGCGGGAACAGGAACGAGCAGTACTTC
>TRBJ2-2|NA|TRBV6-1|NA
CASSKDGYGELFF
TGTGCCAGCAGTAAGGACGGCTACGGGGAGCTGTTTTTT
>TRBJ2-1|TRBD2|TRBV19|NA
CASSKLAGVGNEQFF
TGTGCCAGTAGTAAACTAGCGGGAGTTGGGAATGAGCAGTTCTTC
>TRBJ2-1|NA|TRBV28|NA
CASRKLRGNEQFF
TGTGCCAGTAGGAAACTAAGGGGCAATGAGCAGTTCTTC
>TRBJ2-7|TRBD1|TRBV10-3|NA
CAIKTGNYEQYF
TGTGCCATCAAGACAGGGAACTACGAGCAGTACTTC
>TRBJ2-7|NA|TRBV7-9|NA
CASSLALASYEQYF
TGTGCCAGCAGCTTGGCGCTAGCGAGCTACGAGCAGTACTTC
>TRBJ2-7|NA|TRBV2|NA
CASTLGEQYF
TGTGCCAGCACCCTAGGCGAGCAGTACTTC
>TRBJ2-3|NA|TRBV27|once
CASRSGTDTQYF
TGTGCCAGCAGGAGCGGCACAGATACGCAGTATTTT
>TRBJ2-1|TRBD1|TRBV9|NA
CASSGRQGSSYNEQFF
TGTGCCAGCAGTGGACGACAGGGGAGCTCCTACAATGAGCAGTTCTTC
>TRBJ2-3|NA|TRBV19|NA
CASSMQFPSSTDTQYF
TGTGCCAGTAGTATGCAGTTCCCGTCTAGCACAGATACGCAGTATTTT
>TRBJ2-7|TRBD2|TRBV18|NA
CASQKAGGPSYEQYF
TGTGCCAGCCAGAAAGCGGGAGGGCCTTCCTACGAGCAGTACTTC
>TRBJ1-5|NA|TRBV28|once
CASSIPSGDYQPQHF
TGTGCCAGCAGCATACCTTCAGGGGATTATCAGCCCCAGCATTTT
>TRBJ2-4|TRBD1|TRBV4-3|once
CASSPGGQGAIPGPKNIQYF
TGCGCCAGCAGCCCGGGAGGACAGGGGGCGATTCCGGGGCCCAAAAACATTCAGTACTTC
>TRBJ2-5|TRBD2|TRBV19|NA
CASSNYLTSQNQYF
TGTGCCAGTAGTAACTACCTGACTAGCCAAAACCAGTACTTC
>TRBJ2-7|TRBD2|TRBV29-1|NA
CSVNQGLAGDLRVQYF
TGCAGCGTCAATCAGGGACTAGCGGGAGACCTACGAGTGCAGTACTTC
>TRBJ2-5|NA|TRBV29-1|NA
CSGHQVRGETQYF
TGCAGCGGCCACCAGGTTAGGGGGGAGACCCAGTACTTC
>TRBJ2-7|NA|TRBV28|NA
CASSHYRVFGSYEQYF
TGTGCCAGCAGCCATTACAGGGTATTCGGGTCCTACGAGCAGTACTTC
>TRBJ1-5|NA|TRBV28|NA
CASSLIRGDQPQHF
TGTGCCAGCAGTTTGATACGGGGCGATCAGCCCCAGCATTTT
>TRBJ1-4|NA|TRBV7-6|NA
CASSLDGKLFF
TGTGCCAGCAGCTTAGATGGAAAACTGTTTTTT
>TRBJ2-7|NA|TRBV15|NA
CATSAKLGEQYF
TGTGCCACCAGCGCCAAGCTGGGGGAGCAGTACTTC
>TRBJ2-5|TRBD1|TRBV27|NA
CASSLVLTGDKETQYF
TGTGCCAGCAGTCTAGTCCTTACAGGGGATAAGGAGACCCAGTACTTC
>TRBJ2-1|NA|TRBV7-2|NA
CASSSVGGWGGNEQFF
TGTGCCAGCAGCTCCGTCGGCGGGTGGGGAGGAAATGAGCAGTTCTTC
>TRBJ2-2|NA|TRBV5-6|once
CASSLVGGELFF
TGTGCCAGCAGCTTGGTAGGCGGGGAGCTGTTTTTT
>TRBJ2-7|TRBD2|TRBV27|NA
CATGLAGGSSYEQYF
TGTGCCACCGGACTAGCGGGAGGGAGCTCCTACGAGCAGTACTTC
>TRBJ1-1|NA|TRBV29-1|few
CSVLRLTGEAFF
TGCAGCGTCCTCAGACTGACAGGTGAAGCTTTCTTT
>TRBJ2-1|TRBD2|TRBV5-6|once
CASSLGSGRPHDEQFF
TGTGCCAGCAGCTTGGGTAGCGGGAGGCCGCACGATGAGCAGTTCTTC
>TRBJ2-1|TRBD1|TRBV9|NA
CASSPRTGGTVEQFF
TGTGCCAGCAGCCCACGGACAGGGGGTACGGTTGAGCAGTTCTTC
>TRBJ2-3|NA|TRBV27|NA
CASTLWRTSDTQYF
TGTGCCAGCACCCTATGGCGGACCAGCGATACGCAGTATTTT
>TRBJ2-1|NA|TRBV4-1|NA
CASSQDPGRKSSYNEQFF
TGCGCCAGCAGCCAAGACCCCGGCCGCAAGAGCTCCTACAATGAGCAGTTCTTC
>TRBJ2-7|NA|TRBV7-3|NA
CASSVAPGPPFYEQYF
TGTGCCAGCAGCGTCGCCCCGGGTCCACCTTTCTACGAGCAGTACTTC
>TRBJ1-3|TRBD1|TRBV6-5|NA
CASSSGQGRNTIYF
TGTGCCAGCAGTTCCGGACAGGGTCGAAACACCATATATTTT
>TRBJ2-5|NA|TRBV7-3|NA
CASSPIGRGLVETQYF
TGTGCCAGCAGCCCCATTGGCCGGGGGCTAGTGGAGACCCAGTACTTC
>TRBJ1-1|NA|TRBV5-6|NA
CASSQGVNTEAFF
TGTGCCAGCAGCCAAGGTGTTAACACTGAAGCTTTCTTT
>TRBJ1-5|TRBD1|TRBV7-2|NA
CASSWDSVMDFHQPQHF
TGTGCCAGCAGCTGGGACAGTGTCATGGATTTCCATCAGCCCCAGCATTTT
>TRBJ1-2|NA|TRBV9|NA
CASSVDGEGYTF
TGTGCCAGCAGCGTAGATGGGGAAGGCTACACCTTC
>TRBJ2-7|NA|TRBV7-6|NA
CASSLGQGLGEQYF
TGTGCCAGCAGCTTAGGCCAGGGTCTGGGCGAGCAGTACTTC
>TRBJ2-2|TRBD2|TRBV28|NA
CASSFETSGPPIDGELFF
TGTGCCAGCAGTTTTGAGACTAGCGGGCCACCGATAGACGGGGAGCTGTTTTTT
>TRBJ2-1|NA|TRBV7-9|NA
CASSLEAEQFF
TGTGCCAGCAGCTTAGAGGCGGAGCAGTTCTTC
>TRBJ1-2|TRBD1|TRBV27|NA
CASSRQGAPGGYTF
TGTGCCAGCAGCCGACAGGGGGCCCCGGGGGGCTACACCTTC
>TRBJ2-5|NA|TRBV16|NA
CASSQPTETQYF
TGTGCCAGCAGCCAACCCACAGAGACCCAGTACTTC